These 21 T cell receptor beta chains were sequenced from one sample in a study of OX40 agonist ivuxolimab in advanced cancers. Libraries were prepared by immunoSEQ multiplex PCR; TCRdb keeps only in-frame clonotypes and omits some of them. The sample yields roughly 48,000 clones, 70% to 90% seen once. Sequencing used CD4+ or CD8+ T cells sorted from blood, obtained in a trial of the OX40 agonist ivuxolimab. All receptors come from an adult with an advanced solid tumor such as melanoma, head and neck, liver or kidney cancer.

Details on this clone: A read error likely explains this, since a far larger clone differs by one base. Additional DNA sequences in this sample encode the identical CDR3. The chain uses TRBV4-1 and TRBJ2-1, with 7 bases matching TRBD1. With 5 bases clipped from V and 2 bases from J, the junction kept 6 bases outside the gene matches. This CDR3 contains 15 residues. Per the germline V gene, CDR1 is MGHRA and CDR2 is YSYEKL. The CDR3 nucleotides are TGCGCCAGCAGCTTGGGAGACAGGGCCTACAATGAGCAGTTCTTC. As protein: CASSLGDRAYNEQFF.

The gene calls are TRBV7-3 and TRBJ2-2; possible D gene TRBD2, 5 bases. Trimming took 5 bases from V and 6 from J, leaving 16 bases between them. The CDR3 loop spans 15 amino acids. Germline V gene lookup returns CDR1 SGHTA and CDR2 FQGTGA. The CDR3 sequence: CASSPGVGVPGELFF. As DNA, the CDR3 is TGTGCCAGCAGCCCCGGGGTTGGGGTCCCCGGGGAGCTGTTTTTT.

J is TRBJ2-3 and V is TRBV7-9, with D tentatively TRBD1 (6 bases). This CDR3 has 16 amino acids. V was shortened by 2 bases and J by 4 bases, with 16 bases between the two germline ends. CDR1 and CDR2 (germline): SEHNR, FQNEAQ (reference sequence). For the CDR3, the DNA is TGTGCCAGCAGCTTATCCTATGGGGGCGCGGCAGATACGCAGTATTTT. As protein: CASSLSYGGAADTQYF.

The CDR3 loop is CASSLAWTEAFF. The CDR3 bases are TGTGCCAGCAGCTTGGCCTGGACTGAAGCTTTCTTT. The chain joins TRBV5-6 to TRBJ1-1; D uncertain. Trimming took off 0 bases at V and 5 bases at J, with 5 bases between the two ends. The CDR3 sequence is 12 residues long. The germline V gene encodes CDR1 SGHDT and CDR2 YYEEEE.

This clone was seen only once. V gene TRBV7-2 combines with J gene TRBJ2-4, with D possibly being TRBD1 or TRBD2 (5 bases each). Germline V gene lookup returns CDR1 SGHTA and CDR2 FQGNSA. V lost 4 bases and J lost 0, with 16 bases in between. The CDR3 runs to 17 residues. The CDR3, as DNA: TGTGCCAGCAGCTGGATCCGGGACGGAGTAGCCAAAAACATTCAGTACTTC. Its translation is CASSWIRDGVAKNIQYF.

To note about this clone: The same CDR3 arises from other DNA sequences in this sample as well. The gene calls are TRBV9 and TRBJ2-1; D not resolved. CDR3 length: 15 residues. Trimming took off 0 bases at V and 0 bases at J, with 7 bases between the two ends. CDR1 SGDLS and CDR2 YYNGEE come from the germline V gene. The CDR3 coding sequence is TGTGCCAGCAGCGTAGGTCAGAGCTCCTACAATGAGCAGTTCTTC. Protein sequence: CASSVGQSSYNEQFF.

This clone was seen repeatedly, ten times or more. The chain combines TRBV4-3 with TRBJ2-1; D is unresolved. Germline-derived CDR1 and CDR2 are LGHNA and YSLEER. CDR3 length: 16 residues. The germline V and J ends were trimmed by 2 bases and 0 bases, with 11 bases remaining between them. CDR3 coding DNA: TGCGCCAGCAGCCAACGTTCGACGGCCTCCTACAATGAGCAGTTCTTC. This translates into CASSQRSTASYNEQFF.

J is TRBJ2-6 and V is TRBV18; tentative D call: TRBD1 (6 bases). CDR3 length equals 19 residues. CDR1 is KGHSH and CDR2 is LQKENI in the germline V gene. With 3 bases removed from V and 1 base from J, the gap between germline ends came to 19 bases. CDR3 bases: TGTGCCAGCTCACCCGACTCAATTCCTCAGGGGTCTGGGGCCAACGTCCTGACTTTC. This codes for CASSPDSIPQGSGANVLTF.

The rearrangement joins TRBV28 to TRBJ1-5; D remains ambiguous. The length of the CDR3 is 12 residues. Germline V gene lookup returns CDR1 MDHEN and CDR2 SYDVKM. The V gene lost 3 bases and the J gene lost 5 bases, with 5 bases spanning the gap. CDR3 protein: CASSFRDQPQHF. Here the CDR3 DNA reads TGTGCCAGCAGTTTTAGGGATCAGCCCCAGCATTTT.

CDR3 loop: CASRPDTTLSGGYTF. As DNA, the CDR3 is TGTGCCAGCAGACCGGACACAACCCTGTCCGGGGGCTACACCTTC. This chain uses TRBV7-9 with TRBJ1-2, with a possible D match to TRBD1 (5 bases). The CDR3 is 15 amino acids. V gave up 6 bases and J gave up 8 bases, with 22 bases separating them. Germline V gene sequence: CDR1 SEHNR, CDR2 FQNEAQ (reference sequence).

The chain couples TRBV4-1 to TRBJ2-2; D uncertain. The ends were cut back, 0 bases at V and 7 bases at J, with 12 bases in the middle. This CDR3 has 15 amino acids. From germline, CDR1 is MGHRA and CDR2 YSYEKL. Written as DNA, the CDR3 is TGCGCCAGCAGCCAAGATCCGAATCCTAGCGGGGAGCTGTTTTTT. This sequence encodes CASSQDPNPSGELFF.

The V and J genes are TRBV28 and TRBJ1-6; D ambiguous. The ends were cut back, 4 bases at V and 0 bases at J, with 16 bases in the middle. Germline V gene lookup returns CDR1 MDHEN and CDR2 SYDVKM. The length of the CDR3 is 18 residues. The CDR3: CASSSGPARSSYNSPLHF. The CDR3 region has the DNA TGTGCCAGCAGTTCCGGCCCCGCCAGGAGCTCCTATAATTCACCCCTCCACTTT.

The gene calls are TRBV2 and TRBJ2-7; D gene unclear. V lost 8 bases and J 0 bases, leaving 8 bases between the germline ends. Per germline, CDR1 SNHLY and CDR2 FYNNEI. The CDR3 is made up of 12 amino acids. CDR3 protein: CASDRDSYEQYF. The CDR3 DNA reads as TGTGCCAGCGACCGCGACTCCTACGAGCAGTACTTC.

V usage is TRBV9 and J usage is TRBJ2-7, with D possibly called TRBD1 or TRBD2 (6 bases each). The length of the CDR3 is 15 residues. Trimming removed 0 bases from V and 3 bases from J, with 13 bases in between. Germline V gene lookup returns CDR1 SGDLS and CDR2 YYNGEE. CDR3 protein: CASSVGPQGGYEQYF. As DNA, the CDR3 is TGTGCCAGCAGCGTAGGACCACAGGGAGGCTACGAGCAGTACTTC.

This chain uses TRBV6-5 with TRBJ1-2; 8 bases fit TRBD1. This CDR3 is 16 amino acids long. J gave up 4 bases and V 0 bases, and 7 bases lay outside the gene matches. Germline values: CDR1 MNHEY, CDR2 SVGAGI. CDR3 sequence: CASSYSADRDGYGYTF. The CDR3 DNA is TGTGCCAGCAGTTACTCCGCGGACAGGGACGGCTATGGCTACACCTTC.

The rearrangement uses TRBV7-8 and TRBJ2-3; D unresolved. The CDR3 consists of 13 residues. V lost 4 bases, J lost 8 bases, and 13 bases lay in between. Germline assignment: CDR1 SGHVS and CDR2 FQNEAQ. The CDR3 reads CASSSPGILTQYF. The CDR3 coding sequence is TGTGCCAGCAGCTCCCCCGGCATCCTTACGCAGTATTTT. The whole variable domain, filled in from reference TRBV7-8 and TRBJ2-3, reads GAGVSQSPRYKVAKRGQDVALRCDPISGHVSLFWYQQALGQGPEFLTYFQNEAQLDKSGLPSDRFFAERPEGSVSTLKIQRTQQEDSAVYLCASSSPGILTQYFGPGTRLTVL.

CDR3 sequence: CASVSGHSEETQYF. CDR3 coding DNA: TGTGCCAGCGTTTCGGGACACTCGGAAGAGACCCAGTACTTC. The rearrangement links TRBV2 to TRBJ2-5, with D maybe TRBD1 (6 bases). This CDR3 has 14 amino acids. The germline V gene has CDR1 SNHLY and CDR2 FYNNEI. Trimming removed 8 bases from V and 3 bases from J, with 16 bases in between.

V and J are TRBV5-6 and TRBJ2-3; perhaps D is TRBD1 or TRBD2 (5 bases each). V shed 0 bases and J shed 3 bases, with 11 bases lying between them. CDR3 length: 15 residues. Germline CDR1 and CDR2: SGHDT and YYEEEE. CDR3: CASSLDGGATDTQYF. The CDR3 DNA sequence: TGTGCCAGCAGCTTGGATGGGGGTGCTACAGATACGCAGTATTTT.

Written as DNA, the CDR3 is TGTGCCAGCAGCTTAGTTTTGGAGTCTGGCAATCAGCCCCAGCATTTT. This sequence encodes CASSLVLESGNQPQHF. The chain employs TRBV7-9 and TRBJ1-5, with unresolved D. The germline V gene has CDR1 SEHNR and CDR2 FQNEAQ (reference sequence). CDR3 length equals 16 residues. Between the trimmed V and J ends, which lost 1 base and 2 bases, there was a span of 12 bases.

The genes are TRBV5-1 and TRBJ2-5; tentative D call: TRBD2 (5 bases). Germline loops: CDR1 SGHRS, CDR2 YFSETQ. Deletions cut 4 bases from V and 6 bases from J, with 13 bases between. The CDR3 sequence is 13 residues long. Written as DNA, the CDR3 is TGCGCCAGCAGCCAGGACGAGGGAAAGACCCAGTACTTC. This encodes CASSQDEGKTQYF.

This sequence joins TRBV25-1 and TRBJ2-7, with D perhaps TRBD2 (6 bases). The CDR3 loop spans 11 amino acids. Germline V gives CDR1 MGHDK, CDR2 SYGVNS. V lost 9 bases, J lost 7 bases, and 13 bases lay in between. The CDR3, as DNA: TGTGCCAGTGGACGGAGGGCGGAGCAGTACTTC. Its protein product is CASGRRAEQYF.